Detailed here is one T cell receptor beta chain. Trimming cost V 3 bases and J 6 bases, with 8 bases left between them. Per the germline V gene, CDR1 is MDHEN and CDR2 is SYDVKM. This CDR3 has 12 residues. Sequenced by immunoSEQ multiplex PCR; TCRdb stores in-frame clones only, minus some. The sample records approximately 75,000 clones, more than 90% being singletons. The source of the sample is a study of technical replicates of blood from several donors. This TCR was recovered from a human donor in good health. The chain couples TRBV28 to TRBJ1-2, with a weak D call TRBD1 (5 bases). What was sequenced was T cells isolated from PBMCs. The CDR3 DNA reads TGTGCCAGCAGTTTCACGGGGGATGGCTACACCTTC. Its protein product is CASSFTGDGYTF.